Listed below are T cell receptor beta chains from one sample, sequenced in a study of blood T cells in healthy people across ages. TCRdb fed the 5' RACE reads into MiXCR, producing one record per CDR3 protein. Of roughly 680,000 distinct CDR3 sequences listed, 52% are singletons. The sequencing input was blood. All receptors derive from a woman older than 75 in good health. The CDR3 runs from the conserved cysteine through the conserved F or W.

TRBV20-1	13	TRBJ1-5	CSARGQEQKPQHF
TRBV4-2	14	TRBJ2-1	CASRRAPGDNEQFF
TRBV29-1	14	TRBJ1-2	CSVGTIQANYGYTF
TRBV5-1	14	TRBJ2-7	CASSLTSGTYEQYF
TRBV6-2/TRBV6-3	14	TRBJ1-2	CASSYSNSRDGYTF
TRBV6-6	13	TRBJ2-7	CASNGGSWYEQYF
TRBV29-1	13	TRBJ2-7	CSAGTGTFNEQYF
TRBV7-2	13	TRBJ2-7	CASSGQSTFEQYF
TRBV4-1	15	TRBJ2-7	CASSQGENPTYEQYF
TRBV10-3	17	TRBJ2-3	CAISEPGTSGGADTQYF
TRBV12-3/TRBV12-4	16	TRBJ2-6	CASSPGHISGANVLTF
TRBV18	14	TRBJ1-2	CASSPAGQRYGYTF
TRBV10-3	13	.	CAISPGLGETQYF
TRBV12-3/TRBV12-4	14	TRBJ1-5	CASSLQGSNQPQHF
TRBV27	14	TRBJ1-2	CASSVYGRYYGYTF
TRBV28	12	TRBJ2-2	CASSSPAGELFF
TRBV10-3	15	TRBJ1-3	CATRTDSHSGNTIYF
TRBV12-3/TRBV12-4	17	TRBJ2-2	CASSSRALTMGTGELFF
TRBV7-3	15	TRBJ2-5	CASSRASGAQETQYF
TRBV5-1	13	TRBJ1-1	CASSRFEGSEAFF
TRBV4-3	14	TRBJ1-1	CASSQALTVTEAFF
TRBV12-3/TRBV12-4	15	TRBJ2-6	CASSAGTFGANVLTF
TRBV7-3	13	TRBJ2-2	CASSNKNTGELFF